This T cell receptor beta chain was recorded in a study of graft-versus-host responses after intestinal transplantation (dated by TCRdb to the early 2020s). In terms of the full investigation: The transplants that recipients received were multivisceral, liver-intestinal, or isolated intestinal. Alloreactive clones were identified by sequencing pre-transplant mixed lymphocyte reaction products and comparing them with unstimulated pre-transplant donor and recipient T cells. Donor T cell macrochimerism was defined as a peak of at least 4% donor T cells among recipient peripheral blood mononuclear cells. After intestinal transplantation, graft-versus-host and host-versus-graft alloreactive T cell clones in the graft, circulation and bone marrow were tracked using bulk TCR-beta CDR3 sequencing. The cohort enrolled about two dozen intestinal transplant recipients including one retransplant, and 3 patients lacking pretransplant specimens were excluded. Samples from three later patients were sequenced in-house on an Illumina MiSeq with MiXCR processing rather than by the commercial service. Every recipient was given anti-thymocyte globulin induction, then maintenance tacrolimus and steroids for roughly three years.

The paper as a whole reports these results and caveats: Early after transplant, declines in HvG clones were associated with peak levels of circulating GvH clones. GvH clones were detected in recipient bone marrow, and some appeared earlier in ileal mucosa or blood, consistent with an intestinal mucosal origin. High GvH to HvG T cell clonal ratios were observed in the allografts of patients with donor T cell macrochimerism. The relatively low number and heterogeneity of intestinal transplant patients limited the conclusions.

This clone was recorded a few times. It lacks a known antigen. No much larger clone exists at a distance of one base, and base qualities are not known. In the first month after transplant, blood samples were collected up to 4 times, and after that at least monthly when available. Libraries were prepared through the immunoSEQ multiplex PCR assay. For most patients, high-throughput TCR-beta CDR3 sequencing of genomic DNA was performed by Adaptive Biotechnologies. The source study handled its data this way. Adaptive's ImmunoSEQ software supplied the TCR sequencing data for more than 15 patients, while MiXCR and VDJtools were used to process a few other patients. CDR3 nucleotide sequences shared between donor and recipient were removed because their origin could not be assigned. At least 2-fold expansion over unstimulated cells and a minimum CFSE-low frequency of 0.002% (template counts) or 0.001% (read counts) were required for clones to be classified as alloreactive. Clones were considered mappable if detected in sequenced pre-transplant spleen, lymph node, or MLR CFSE-low populations of the donor or recipient. The cumulative frequency of alloreactive clones was calculated as a percentage of all sequences, weighted by copy number. TCRdb carries this immuneACCESS record with in-frame sequences only. Its versions omit some clonotypes, under half of them owing to an unresolved V gene in the studies checked, with the rest unexplained. That table supplies the V and J calls and clone size; D and trimming were determined from the DNA. The sample table lists over 80,000 clones, about 82% of them with a count of one. The biggest ten clones account for approximately 1.5% of the sample.

Including the terminal cysteine and phenylalanine, the CDR3 comprises 14 residues. Kept here is only the CDR3 DNA, which spans 42 bases and is read in frame from base 1. The germline V gene yields MNHEY for CDR1 and SVGAGI for CDR2. Trimming leaves V shorter by 11 bases and J shorter by 0 bases, with the junction holding 3 bases beyond the gene matches. The receptor was isolated from a human patient who received an intestinal transplant, so some T cells may come from the graft donor. The V and J genes are TRBV6-5 and TRBJ2-6; 8 middle bases align to TRBD1. The specimen comprised PBMCs, sampled 255 days after intestinal transplant. The nucleotide sequence reads as follows: TGTGCCGGCGGGACAGGCTCTGGGGCCAACGTCCTGACTTTC. It codes for CAGGTGSGANVLTF.